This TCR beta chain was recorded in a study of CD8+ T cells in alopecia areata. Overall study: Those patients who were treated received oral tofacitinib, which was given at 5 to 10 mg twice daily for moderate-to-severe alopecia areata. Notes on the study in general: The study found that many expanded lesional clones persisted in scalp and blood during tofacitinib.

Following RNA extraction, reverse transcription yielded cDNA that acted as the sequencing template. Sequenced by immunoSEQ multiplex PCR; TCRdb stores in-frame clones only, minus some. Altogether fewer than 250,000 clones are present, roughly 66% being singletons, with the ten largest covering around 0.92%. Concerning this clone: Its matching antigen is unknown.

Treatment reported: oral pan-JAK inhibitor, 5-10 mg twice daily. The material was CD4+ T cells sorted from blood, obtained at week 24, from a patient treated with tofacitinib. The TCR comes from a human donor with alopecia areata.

The CDR3 nucleotides read TGTGCCAGCAGGGGAGCTTACGAGCAGTACTTC. This translates into CASRGAYEQYF. This rearrangement joins TRBV2 to TRBJ2-7; D perhaps matches TRBD2 (5 bases). This CDR3 has 11 residues. Trimming cost V 6 bases and J 4 bases, with 7 bases left between them. The V gene's germline CDR1 is SNHLY and CDR2 FYNNEI. Full variable domain (outside the CDR3, taken from reference TRBV2 and TRBJ2-7): EPEVTQTPSHQVTQMGQEVILRCVPISNHLYFYWYRQILGQKVEFLVSFYNNEISEKSEIFDDQFSVERPDGSNFTLKIRSTKLEDSAMYFCASRGAYEQYFGPGTRLTVT.